Shown below are 14 T cell receptor beta chains from a single sample sequenced in a study of blood T cell repertoires in COVID-19. Measured with immunoSEQ multiplex PCR; TCRdb has only the in-frame clones, and not every one. The data contain about 63,000 clones, roughly four fifths of them singletons. Sequences were obtained from peripheral blood. The origin of the receptors is a human donor in a cohort sampled during active COVID-19.

This chain links TRBV28 with TRBJ1-2, with unresolved D. The CDR3 consists of 13 residues. V shed 3 bases and J shed 8 bases, with 13 bases lying between them. Germline V lookup: CDR1 MDHEN, CDR2 SYDVKM. This CDR3 reads CASSLDKMGGYTF. The CDR3 coding sequence is TGTGCCAGCAGTTTGGATAAAATGGGCGGCTACACCTTC.

The chain is built from TRBV28 and TRBJ2-3; no reliable D call. The CDR3 has 13 amino acids. The germline V gene has CDR1 MDHEN and CDR2 SYDVKM. Trimming took 3 bases from V and 0 from J, leaving 4 bases between them. CDR3 in amino acids: CASSFRSTDTQYF. The CDR3 coding sequence is TGTGCCAGCAGTTTCAGGAGCACAGATACGCAGTATTTT.

The chain carries TRBV24-1 and TRBJ2-5, with 14 bases lining up with TRBD2. Germline V CDR1 and CDR2: KGHDR, SFDVKD. This CDR3 is 16 amino acids long. After removal of 7 bases from V and 4 bases from J, the junction contained 7 bases not matched to a gene. This chain's CDR3 is CATSKGTSGSRETQYF. CDR3 sequence (DNA): TGTGCCACCAGCAAGGGGACTAGCGGGAGTAGAGAGACCCAGTACTTC.

This chain connects TRBV28 to TRBJ1-1, with D perhaps TRBD1 (5 bases). CDR3 length: 15 amino acids. The germline gives CDR1 MDHEN, CDR2 SYDVKM. The ends were cut back, 1 base at V and 4 bases at J, with 13 bases in the middle. The CDR3 loop is CASSLSGVESTEAFF. Here the CDR3 DNA reads TGTGCCAGCAGTTTATCGGGGGTTGAAAGCACTGAAGCTTTCTTT.

This chain uses TRBV18 with TRBJ2-7, with D perhaps TRBD1 (6 bases). Germline V gene sequence: CDR1 KGHSH, CDR2 LQKENI. Trimming stripped 3 bases from V and 6 bases from J, with 12 bases between. The CDR3 runs to 13 residues. The CDR3 reads CASSPHKGGEQYF. In DNA, the CDR3 is TGTGCCAGCTCACCGCACAAAGGGGGCGAGCAGTACTTC. Variable domain in full (rest from reference TRBV18 and TRBJ2-7): NAGVMQNPRHLVRRRGQEARLRCSPMKGHSHVYWYRQLPEEGLKFMVYLQKENIIDESGMPKERFSAEFPKEGPSILRIQQVVRGDSAAYFCASSPHKGGEQYFGPGTRLTVT.

The chain carries TRBV2 and TRBJ1-4, with 8 bases identical to TRBD1. Unmatched junction bases numbered 14, after V lost 6 bases and J lost 8 bases. Per the germline V gene, CDR1 is SNHLY and CDR2 is FYNNEI. CDR3 length: 16 amino acids. In nucleotides, the CDR3 is TGTGCCAGCAGACCGGACAGGGCCCTTGCGGGGGAAAAACTGTTTTTT. Its translation: CASRPDRALAGEKLFF. The full variable domain, rest sourced from reference TRBV2 and TRBJ1-4, is EPEVTQTPSHQVTQMGQEVILRCVPISNHLYFYWYRQILGQKVEFLVSFYNNEISEKSEIFDDQFSVERPDGSNFTLKIRSTKLEDSAMYFCASRPDRALAGEKLFFGSGTQLSVL.

The chain recombines TRBV14 with TRBJ2-4, with D perhaps TRBD1 (6 bases). The CDR3 extends over 13 amino acids. Trimming stripped 6 bases from V and 2 bases from J, with 8 bases between. Germline V gives CDR1 SGHDN, CDR2 FVKESK. As DNA, the CDR3 is TGTGCCAGCAGTTGGGGGCCCAAAAACATTCAGTACTTC. As protein: CASSWGPKNIQYF.

The chain employs TRBV29-1 and TRBJ1-2; D not certain. Germline loops: CDR1 SQVTM, CDR2 ANQGSEA. V lost 6 bases and J 4 bases, leaving 12 bases between the germline ends. CDR3 length: 12 amino acids. As DNA, the CDR3 is TGCAGCGTAGCAGACACGGTCTATGGCTACACCTTC. It is translated as CSVADTVYGYTF.

The rearrangement joins TRBV7-8 to TRBJ1-6; D may be TRBD1 (6 bases). Deletions cut 1 base from V and 10 bases from J, with 17 bases between. CDR1 SGHVS and CDR2 FQNEAQ come from the germline V gene. The CDR3 is made up of 16 amino acids. CDR3 sequence: CASSLVGTGQGSPLHF. The CDR3 DNA is TGTGCCAGCAGCTTAGTAGGTACAGGGCAAGGATCACCCCTCCACTTT. Together with reference TRBV7-8 and TRBJ1-6, the CDR3 gives the full variable domain: GAGVSQSPRYKVAKRGQDVALRCDPISGHVSLFWYQQALGQGPEFLTYFQNEAQLDKSGLPSDRFFAERPEGSVSTLKIQRTQQEDSAVYLCASSLVGTGQGSPLHFGNGTRLTVT.

As DNA, the CDR3 is TGTGCCAGCAGTCTGAACAGGGGTGCCAGCAATCAGCCCCAGCATTTT. Residues: CASSLNRGASNQPQHF. V gene TRBV28 combines with J gene TRBJ1-5, with 7 bases fitting TRBD1. The CDR3 totals 16 residues. The junction had 8 bases not matched to a gene; V was cut back by 5 bases and J by 1 base. Per the germline V gene, CDR1 is MDHEN and CDR2 is SYDVKM. Filled out from reference TRBV28 and TRBJ1-5, the complete variable domain reads DVKVTQSSRYLVKRTGEKVFLECVQDMDHENMFWYRQDPGLGLRLIYFSYDVKMKEKGDIPEGYSVSREKKERFSLILESASTNQTSMYLCASSLNRGASNQPQHFGDGTRLSIL.

There are a few counts of this clone. This chain links TRBV19 with TRBJ1-5, with D possibly TRBD1 on 6 matching bases. This CDR3 has 12 amino acids. Trimming left V 6 bases short and J 7 bases short, with 10 bases between. Germline values: CDR1 LNHDA, CDR2 SQIVND (reference sequence). The CDR3 reads CASRQGQQPQHF. The CDR3 DNA reads TGTGCCAGTAGGCAGGGGCAGCAGCCCCAGCATTTT.

In its sample, this clone was seen a few times. The chain is built from TRBV27 and TRBJ1-6; possible D gene TRBD1, 5 bases. V was shortened by 0 bases and J by 9 bases, with 12 bases between the two germline ends. This CDR3 is built from 15 residues. The germline gives CDR1 MNHEY, CDR2 SMNVEV (reference sequence). CDR3 sequence (DNA): TGTGCCAGCAGTTTATCGTTCTTCGGGGGTTCACCCCTCCACTTT. Translated: CASSLSFFGGSPLHF.

The V gene is TRBV15, the J gene TRBJ1-1, with a tentative D call TRBD1 (5 bases). Trimming shortened V by 1 base and J by 5 bases, and 17 bases separated the two germline ends. The CDR3 is 16 residues long. The germline CDR1 and CDR2 sequences are LNHNV and YYDKDF (reference sequence). For the CDR3, the DNA is TGTGCCACCAGCAGAGTCTTAGGGGAAAGAAGTACTGAAGCTTTCTTT. It is translated as CATSRVLGERSTEAFF.

The J gene is TRBJ1-3, the V gene TRBV5-1, with D uncertain. This CDR3 comprises 15 residues. V shed 0 bases and J shed 0 bases, with 7 bases lying between them. Germline V lookup: CDR1 SGHRS, CDR2 YFSETQ. CDR3: CASSLERASGNTIYF. The CDR3 bases are TGCGCCAGCAGCTTGGAGAGGGCCTCTGGAAACACCATATATTTT.